These 5 T cell receptor beta chains were all obtained from the same sample, sequenced in a study of blood T cell repertoires in COVID-19. Clones were read by immunoSEQ multiplex PCR, and TCRdb kept only the in-frame ones, dropping some. The sample has roughly 260,000 clones, about 91% seen once. Specimen: PBMCs or T cells enriched from blood (not recorded which). These receptors all come from a woman in her 30s with acute COVID-19.

V gene TRBV27 combines with J gene TRBJ1-5; tentatively, D is TRBD1 (6 bases). The V end lost 9 bases, the J end lost 1 base, and 19 bases lay between the germline ends. CDR3 length: 16 amino acids. Germline CDR1 is MNHEY and CDR2 is SMNVEV (reference sequence). The CDR3 nucleotides read TGTGCCAGATGGCTCATACAGGGTCTAAGCAATCAGCCCCAGCATTTT. It is translated as CARWLIQGLSNQPQHF.

The chain is built from TRBV7-2 and TRBJ1-3; D remains ambiguous. V was trimmed by 5 bases and J by 0 bases, leaving 8 bases between them. The CDR3 runs 14 residues. Germline V lookup: CDR1 SGHTA, CDR2 FQGNSA. In nucleotides, the CDR3 is TGTGCCAGCAGCATACAGCACTCTGGAAACACCATATATTTT. Its protein is CASSIQHSGNTIYF.

The rearrangement uses TRBV18 and TRBJ2-2; perhaps TRBD2 as D (6 bases). Germline lookup yields CDR1 KGHSH and CDR2 LQKENI. The V gene lost 9 bases and the J gene lost 0 bases, with 11 bases spanning the gap. The CDR3 has 14 residues. The CDR3 sequence is CASAGLSNTGELFF. CDR3 DNA sequence: TGTGCCAGTGCGGGACTTTCGAACACCGGGGAGCTGTTTTTT.

The CDR3 sequence is CASGLGSSSGVNGELFF. In nucleotides, the CDR3 is TGTGCTAGTGGTTTGGGGTCGAGTAGCGGGGTTAACGGGGAGCTGTTTTTT. This rearrangement joins TRBV12-5 to TRBJ2-2; 8 positions agree with TRBD2. CDR1 and CDR2 (germline): LGHNT, FRNRAP. V was pared by 1 base and J by 7 bases, with 11 bases of the junction left unmatched. This CDR3 spans 17 amino acids.

The chain carries TRBV2 and TRBJ2-7; tentatively, D is TRBD2 (5 bases). V shed 6 bases and J shed 4 bases, with 13 bases lying between them. CDR3 length: 13 residues. Germline V CDR1 and CDR2: SNHLY, FYNNEI. The CDR3 loop reads CASSQPRGYEQYF. Written as DNA, the CDR3 is TGTGCCAGCAGCCAACCCCGGGGATACGAGCAGTACTTC.